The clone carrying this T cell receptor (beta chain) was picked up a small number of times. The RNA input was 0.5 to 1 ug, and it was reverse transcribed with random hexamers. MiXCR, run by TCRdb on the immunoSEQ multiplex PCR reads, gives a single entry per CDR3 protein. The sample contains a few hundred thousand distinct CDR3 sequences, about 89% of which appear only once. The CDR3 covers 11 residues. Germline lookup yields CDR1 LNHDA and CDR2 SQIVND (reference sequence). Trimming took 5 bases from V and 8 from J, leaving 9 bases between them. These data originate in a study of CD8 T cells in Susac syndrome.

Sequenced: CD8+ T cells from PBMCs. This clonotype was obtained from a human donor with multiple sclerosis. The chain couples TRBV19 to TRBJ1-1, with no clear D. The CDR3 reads CASSLGREAFF. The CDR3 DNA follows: TGTGCCAGTAGTCTGGGCCGCGAAGCTTTCTTT.